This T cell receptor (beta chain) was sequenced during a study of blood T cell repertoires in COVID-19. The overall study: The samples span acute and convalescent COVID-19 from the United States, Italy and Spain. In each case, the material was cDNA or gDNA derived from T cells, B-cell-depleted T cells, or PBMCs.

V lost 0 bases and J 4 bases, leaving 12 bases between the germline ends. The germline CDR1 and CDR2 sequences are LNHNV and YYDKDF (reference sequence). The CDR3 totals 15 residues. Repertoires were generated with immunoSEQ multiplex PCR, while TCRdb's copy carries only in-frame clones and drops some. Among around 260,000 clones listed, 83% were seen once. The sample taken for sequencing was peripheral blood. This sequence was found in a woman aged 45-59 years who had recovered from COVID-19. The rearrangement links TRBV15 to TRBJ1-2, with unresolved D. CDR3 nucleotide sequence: TGTGCCACCAGCAGAGATGAGGGATCTATCTATGGCTACACCTTC. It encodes CATSRDEGSIYGYTF.